The next 9 T cell receptor beta chains were all read from a single sample in a study of regulatory T cells in long-lasting Graves disease. iRepertoire HTBI primers and Arm-PCR of CDR3 regions built TCR beta libraries. From the multiplex PCR reads, TCRdb called clonotypes with MiXCR, one entry per CDR3 protein. This table holds about 350,000 distinct CDR3 sequences, about a sixth found once. Time point given: newly diagnosed GD, antithyroid drugs for less than 3 months. PBMC RNA served as the TCR library source. The data also belong to a second study, concerning T cells in Graves' hyperthyroidism and ophthalmopathy.

The sequencing here drew on peripheral blood mononuclear cells (PBMCs), taken at new diagnosis, from a patient treated with antithyroid drugs. The receptors stem from a man aged 35-49 years with Graves disease.

This clonotype was counted at least ten times. The CDR3 region has the DNA TGTGCCAGCAGCGCCGCCGAAAACAGGGGTTGGAACACTGAAGCTTTCTTT. Amino acids: CASSAAENRGWNTEAFF. The rearrangement joins TRBV9 to TRBJ1-1; 7 positions agree with TRBD1. This CDR3 comprises 17 residues. Trimming at V came to 3 bases and at J to 1 base, leaving 12 bases not matched to a gene. The germline V gene has CDR1 SGDLS and CDR2 YYNGEE.

This chain uses TRBV2 with TRBJ2-1; maybe TRBD2 (6 bases). Trimming left V 4 bases short and J 0 bases short, with 22 bases between. CDR3 length: 19 amino acids. Germline V CDR1 and CDR2: SNHLY, FYNNEI. The CDR3 DNA follows: TGTGCCAGCAGTGCGAGGCTAGCGACCCCGGGAAGCTCCTACAATGAGCAGTTCTTC. Amino acids: CASSARLATPGSSYNEQFF.

The V and J genes are TRBV20-1 and TRBJ1-4; the D gene is possibly TRBD1 (6 bases). Looked up from germline, CDR1 is DFQATT and CDR2 is SNEGSKA (reference sequence). The CDR3 is 14 amino acids. V shed 6 bases and J shed 7 bases, with 18 bases lying between them. The chain's CDR3 is CSARGGLRGEKLFF. CDR3 coding DNA: TGCAGTGCCCGGGGGGGGCTGAGGGGTGAAAAACTGTTTTTT.

There are many counts of this clonotype. The junction differs from germline at one of its ends, possibly a read error. The V call is TRBV5-1, the J call TRBJ1-1; possible D gene TRBD1, 6 bases. The length of the CDR3 is 15 residues. Germline assignment: CDR1 SGHRS and CDR2 YFSETQ. The CDR3: CASSLGGGVNTEAFF. The CDR3 DNA sequence: TGTGCCAGCAGTTTAGGGGGAGGGGTGAACACTGAAGCTTTCTTT.

CDR3 protein: CASSSGLAGSAYSEQFF. The CDR3 DNA sequence: TGTGCCAGCAGTTCCGGACTAGCGGGATCGGCTTATAGTGAGCAGTTCTTC. This chain joins TRBV28 and TRBJ2-1; 12 bases are shared with TRBD2. Germline V gene data show CDR1 as MDHEN and CDR2 as SYDVKM. V shed 4 bases, J shed 9 bases, and the junction held 13 bases outside the gene matches. The CDR3 loop spans 17 amino acids.

This clonotype was seen ten or more times. The chain has TRBV10-2 and TRBJ1-6; 9 positions match TRBD1. The CDR3 sequence is 13 residues long. CDR1 is WSHSY and CDR2 is SAAADI in the germline V gene. V gave up 10 bases and J gave up 8 bases; unmatched junction bases: 6. CDR3 residues: CATRWTGDSPLHF. The DNA of the CDR3 is TGCGCCACGCGCTGGACAGGGGATTCACCCCTCCACTTT.

In its sample, this clonotype was seen many times. This chain connects TRBV2 to TRBJ1-2, with 7 bases that match TRBD1. The CDR3 sequence is 13 residues long. With 6 bases clipped from V and 6 bases from J, the junction kept 7 bases outside the gene matches. Germline values: CDR1 SNHLY, CDR2 FYNNEI. The CDR3 loop is CASSLGQADGYTF. The CDR3 coding sequence is TGTGCCAGCAGCCTAGGACAGGCGGATGGCTACACCTTC.

In its sample, this clonotype was seen many times. The chain has TRBV3-1 and TRBJ2-1; no reliable D call. V shed 4 bases and J shed 4 bases, with 14 bases lying between them. Germline CDR1 is LGHDT and CDR2 is YNNKEL (reference sequence). The CDR3 spans 15 residues. CDR3 protein: CASSRDVLTYNEQFF. The CDR3 DNA follows: TGTGCCAGCAGCCGGGATGTCTTAACGTACAATGAGCAGTTCTTC.

This clonotype was seen ten or more times. The V call is TRBV11-1, the J call TRBJ2-7; D not certain. Germline V gives CDR1 SGHAT, CDR2 FQDESV (reference sequence). Deletions cut 5 bases from V and 3 bases from J, with 11 bases between. The CDR3 loop spans 13 amino acids. The CDR3 DNA reads as TGTGCCAGCAGCCCCCAAGTAAACTACGAGCAGTACTTC. Translation: CASSPQVNYEQYF.